The clone carrying this T cell receptor beta chain is a singleton in its sample. Its specificity is not known. CDR1 and CDR2 (germline): MNHEY, SMNVEV (reference sequence). J was trimmed by 3 bases and V by 7 bases; bases with no gene match: 8. This CDR3 is built from 15 residues. These data originate in a study of T cell responses to AZD1222 COVID-19 vaccine. About the research overall: Samples with a second dose at about 4 or about 12 weeks were pooled together. Findings of the study overall: Reports indicate that nearly half of spike-specific TCRs are directed at unmutated variant regions. Spike-specific TCR breadth and depth went up after people got two AZD1222 doses.

The assay was immunoSEQ multiplex PCR, and TCRdb's table has in-frame clones only and misses some. This sample yields about 160,000 clones, of which approximately 91% are seen a single time; roughly 5.5% belongs to the top ten. The TCR originated in an adult in good health. V gene TRBV27 combines with J gene TRBJ2-7; 11 nucleotides align to TRBD1. The source material was peripheral blood, sampled on day 0 of AZD1222 vaccination. CDR3 region: CASTPIGTGGYEQYF. The CDR3 region has the DNA TGTGCCAGCACCCCCATAGGGACAGGGGGCTACGAGCAGTACTTC.